The 20 T cell receptor beta chains in this list originate from one sample, sequenced in a study of blood T cells in healthy people across ages. Then a second PCR, running about 7 to 11 cycles, was carried out with a sample-barcoded 5' primer and a J-beta primer mix. TCRdb called the 5' RACE reads again in MiXCR, with one record for every CDR3 protein. The sample contains approximately 1,000,000 distinct CDR3 sequences, approximately 38% of which appear only once. The specimen sequenced was blood. Receptors were obtained from a man aged 18 to 30 in good health.

The chain carries TRBV7-9 and TRBJ2-5; TRBD1 or TRBD2 may be the D gene (5 bases each). The CDR3 sequence is 13 residues long. CDR1 and CDR2 from the germline V gene are SEHNR and FQNEAQ (reference sequence). The V end was cut by 5 bases, the J end by 5 bases, with 12 bases between. CDR3 in amino acids: CASSPKGPETQYF. In DNA form, the CDR3 reads TGTGCCAGCAGCCCGAAGGGACCGGAGACCCAGTACTTC.

This rearrangement joins TRBV4-2 to TRBJ2-7; TRBD1 might be the D (5 bases). The V gene's germline CDR1 is LGHNA and CDR2 YNFKEQ. The CDR3 sequence is 15 residues long. V was shortened by 0 bases and J by 4 bases, with 13 bases between the two germline ends. The CDR3 region is CASSQEAGSRYEQYF. As DNA, the CDR3 is TGTGCCAGCAGCCAAGAGGCAGGGTCACGGTACGAGCAGTACTTC.

The chain has TRBV10-3 and TRBJ1-2, with 10 nucleotides matching TRBD1. The germline gives CDR1 ENHRY, CDR2 SYGVKD. The CDR3 totals 12 residues. V was pared by 7 bases and J by 11 bases, with 7 bases of the junction left unmatched. As DNA, the CDR3 is TGTGCCATCACTGGGACAGGGGAGCGGTACACCTTC. Its protein product is CAITGTGERYTF.

The rearrangement joins TRBV20-1 to TRBJ2-7; no reliable D call. CDR3 length equals 14 residues. CDR1 is DFQATT and CDR2 is SNEGSKA in the germline V gene (reference sequence). Trimming shortened V by 3 bases and J by 0 bases, and 12 bases separated the two germline ends. CDR3 protein: CSASRTVGSYEQYF. CDR3 DNA sequence: TGCAGTGCTAGTAGGACGGTAGGCTCCTACGAGCAGTACTTC.

This clonotype is a singleton in its sample. The chain links TRBV20-1 to TRBJ2-7, with TRBD2 matching over 8 bases. CDR1 is DFQATT and CDR2 is SNEGSKA in the germline V gene (reference sequence). J was trimmed by 7 bases and V by 6 bases; bases with no gene match: 17. This CDR3 comprises 15 residues. CDR3 nucleotide sequence: TGCAGTGCCGACTCACGCGCGGGGGGTTACAATGAGCAGTACTTC. Encoded protein: CSADSRAGGYNEQYF.

This clonotype has more than one count but fewer than ten. The gene calls are TRBV25-1 and TRBJ2-1, with D perhaps TRBD2 (6 bases). The V and J ends lost 2 bases and 3 bases respectively, with 14 bases between them. Germline lookup yields CDR1 MGHDK and CDR2 SYGVNS. This CDR3 region has 16 residues. The CDR3: CASSEPGGVVYNEQFF. The CDR3 DNA reads TGTGCCAGCAGTGAACCCGGGGGAGTCGTCTACAATGAGCAGTTCTTC. The variable domain in full, completed from reference TRBV25-1 and TRBJ2-1, reads EADIYQTPRYLVIGTGKKITLECSQTMGHDKMYWYQQDPGMELHLIHYSYGVNSTEKGDLSSESTVSRIRTEHFPLTLESARPSHTSQYLCASSEPGGVVYNEQFFGPGTRLTVL.

In DNA, the CDR3 is TGTGCCAGCAGCGCTCGACGAACTACTAACTATGGCTACACCTTC. Its translation: CASSARRTTNYGYTF. The chain recombines TRBV9 with TRBJ1-2, with unresolved D. Looked up from germline, CDR1 is SGDLS and CDR2 is YYNGEE. The CDR3 is 15 residues long. Trimming took off 3 bases at V and 0 bases at J, with 12 bases between the two ends.

The chain links TRBV7-2 to TRBJ1-1; 11 nucleotides agree with TRBD1. Germline CDR1 is SGHTA and CDR2 is FQGNSA. J lost 5 bases, V lost 8 bases, and 7 bases had no gene match. The CDR3 totals 14 residues. The CDR3 DNA sequence: TGTGCCAGCGGACAGGGGGCCTCGTGGACTGAAGCTTTCTTT. This codes for CASGQGASWTEAFF.

The table lists this clonotype with a few counts. V usage is TRBV10-3 and J usage is TRBJ1-1; a weak D match, TRBD1 (5 bases). Germline CDR1 is ENHRY and CDR2 is SYGVKD. This CDR3 comprises 14 residues. With 3 bases removed from V and 6 bases from J, the gap between germline ends came to 14 bases. CDR3 nucleotide sequence: TGTGCCATCAGTGAAGAGGGACGAAGGGCTGAAGCTTTCTTT. Residues: CAISEEGRRAEAFF.

This clonotype has only a few counts. J is TRBJ1-2 and V is TRBV20-1; 12 bases fit TRBD1. The CDR3 has 13 amino acids. The junction had 6 bases not matched to a gene; V was cut back by 5 bases and J by 8 bases. Germline CDR1 DFQATT, CDR2 SNEGSKA (reference sequence). The CDR3 DNA is TGCAGTGCTGCGGGACAGGGGGCTGGCGGCTACACCTTC. Translation: CSAAGQGAGGYTF.

The V gene is TRBV20-1, the J gene TRBJ1-5, with D tentatively TRBD1 (6 bases). Germline-derived CDR1 and CDR2 are DFQATT and SNEGSKA (reference sequence). Deletions cut 5 bases from V and 0 bases from J, with 14 bases between. The CDR3 extends over 15 amino acids. The CDR3 loop reads CSAQVVRGSNQPQHF. In DNA, the CDR3 is TGCAGTGCTCAAGTGGTCAGGGGTAGCAATCAGCCCCAGCATTTT.

There are a few counts of this clonotype. J is TRBJ2-7 and V is TRBV20-1; 11 bases are shared with TRBD1. CDR3 length: 15 amino acids. CDR1 is DFQATT and CDR2 is SNEGSKA in the germline V gene (reference sequence). Losses at the gene ends were 0 bases for V and 3 bases for J; bases not matched to a gene: 4. CDR3 amino acids: CSARDPGTGGYEQYF. The CDR3 DNA follows: TGCAGTGCTAGAGATCCTGGGACAGGGGGCTACGAGCAGTACTTC.

This clonotype was recorded a few times. This chain connects TRBV12-3 or TRBV12-4 to TRBJ1-1; 11 bases align to TRBD1. After removal of 6 bases from V and 5 bases from J, the junction contained 8 bases not matched to a gene. This CDR3 is 15 amino acids long. The CDR3, as DNA: TGTGCCAGCAGCCCGACCGGGACAGGGGGGACTGAAGCTTTCTTT. It translates to CASSPTGTGGTEAFF.

The genes are TRBV7-9 and TRBJ1-2; D is unresolved. The CDR3 runs to 15 residues. Germline lookup yields CDR1 SEHNR and CDR2 FQNEAQ (reference sequence). The V end lost 2 bases, the J end lost 6 bases, and 16 bases lay between the germline ends. The DNA for the CDR3 is TGTGCCAGCAGCTTATACACCACTACTTATAATGGCTACACCTTC. Translated, it gives CASSLYTTTYNGYTF.

A few counts support this clonotype. V gene TRBV6-2 or TRBV6-3 combines with J gene TRBJ1-1; no clear D gene. The CDR3 length is 14 residues. Germline V gives CDR1 MNHEY, CDR2 SVGEGT. V was pared by 9 bases and J by 5 bases, with 19 bases between. In DNA, the CDR3 is TGTGCCAGTGCTCTCTACTGGGTAGAGACTGAAGCTTTCTTT. Its protein is CASALYWVETEAFF.

On this clonotype itself: A much bigger clone sits one base away, suggesting this may be a read error. V gene TRBV7-2 combines with J gene TRBJ2-2; no clear D. The CDR3 covers 14 residues. Germline CDR1 and CDR2: SGHTA and FQGNSA. The CDR3 DNA follows: TGTGCCCGCAGCTCGGACGTGAACACCGGGGAGCTGTTTTTT. Protein sequence: CARSSDVNTGELFF.

This clonotype was observed once. The chain couples TRBV16 to TRBJ1-1; no clear D gene. Trimming cost V 3 bases and J 1 base, with 9 bases left between them. The CDR3 totals 14 residues. Germline-derived CDR1 and CDR2 are KGHSY and FQNENV. The CDR3 protein is CASSQRRANTEAFF. CDR3 nucleotide sequence: TGTGCCAGCAGCCAGAGGAGGGCGAACACTGAAGCTTTCTTT.

This chain links TRBV2 with TRBJ1-5; D is ambiguous. Germline V gene sequence: CDR1 SNHLY, CDR2 FYNNEI. Trimming removed 7 bases from V and 4 bases from J, with 14 bases in between. The CDR3 contains 14 residues. For the CDR3, the DNA is TGTGCCAGCACCGTTATCAGAACAAATCAGCCCCAGCATTTT. Protein: CASTVIRTNQPQHF.

This rearrangement joins TRBV20-1 to TRBJ1-1; 10 nucleotides match TRBD1. V shed 6 bases and J 6 bases; nucleotides not matched to a gene: 10. CDR1 is DFQATT and CDR2 is SNEGSKA in the germline V gene (reference sequence). The CDR3 has 14 amino acids. This chain's CDR3 is CSAKTGTGVSEAFF. The CDR3 nucleotides are TGCAGTGCCAAAACCGGGACAGGGGTCTCTGAAGCTTTCTTT.

The gene calls are TRBV6-2 or TRBV6-3 and TRBJ2-7; no reliable D call. V was shortened by 0 bases and J by 2 bases, with 14 bases between the two germline ends. Germline CDR1 MNHEY, CDR2 SVGEGT. The CDR3 has 16 residues. The CDR3 reads CASSYSNAEITYEQYF. CDR3 DNA sequence: TGTGCCAGCAGTTACTCGAACGCGGAGATTACCTACGAGCAGTACTTC.